This TCR beta chain was identified during a study of response to subunit inactivated influenza vaccine. General observations from the study: After each seasonal influenza vaccination, few new T cells are recruited, the authors suggested.

Losses at the gene ends were 8 bases for V and 2 bases for J; bases not matched to a gene: 6. Germline CDR1 is MNHNS and CDR2 is SASEGT. The CDR3 is 14 amino acids. Each CDR3 protein is one row after TCRdb ran MiXCR on the RT-PCR reads. Altogether about 780,000 distinct CDR3 sequences are present, roughly 20% being singletons, with the ten largest covering approximately 10%. As concerns this clonotype: Antigen unknown.

This receptor was obtained from a man between 50 and 59 years old who received an inactivated influenza vaccine. Sequencing was performed on PBMCs from blood, taken approximately 5 days after vaccination. The chain couples TRBV6-1 to TRBJ2-7; 10 bases map to TRBD1. The CDR3 DNA reads as TGTGCCAGCGAGAGTGGACAGGGGGCCTACGAGCAGTACTTC. Translation gives CASESGQGAYEQYF.